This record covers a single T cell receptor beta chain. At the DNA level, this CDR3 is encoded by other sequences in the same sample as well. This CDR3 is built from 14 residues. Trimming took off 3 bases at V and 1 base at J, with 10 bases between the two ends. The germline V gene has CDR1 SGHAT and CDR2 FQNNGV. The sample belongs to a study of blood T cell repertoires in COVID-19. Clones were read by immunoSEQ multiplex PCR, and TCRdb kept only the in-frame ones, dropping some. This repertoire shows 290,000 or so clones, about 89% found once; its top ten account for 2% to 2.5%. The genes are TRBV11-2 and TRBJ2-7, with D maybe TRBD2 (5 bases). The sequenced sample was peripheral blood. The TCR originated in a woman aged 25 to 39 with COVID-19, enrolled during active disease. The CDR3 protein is CASSLEAGSYEQYF. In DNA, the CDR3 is TGTGCCAGCAGCTTGGAGGCTGGATCCTACGAGCAGTACTTC.